These 27 T cell receptor beta chains came from one sample sequenced in a study of T cell changes during pregnancy in multiple sclerosis (dated by TCRdb to between 2017 and 2020). The library relied on the immunoSEQ multiplex PCR assay. Entries here come from immuneACCESS through TCRdb and include only in-frame sequences with V and J called. Some clones fail to appear in such tables; in the studies checked, an unresolved V gene covers under half of the shortfall, and the cause of the remainder is unknown. The sample table shows approximately 66,000 clones, and roughly nine tenths are seen once. The ten largest make up roughly 5.7% of the sample. The sequencing used CD8+ T cells from peripheral blood mononuclear cells, collected before pregnancy. Receptor source: a female donor with multiple sclerosis, enrolled in a pregnancy study.

The V and J genes are TRBV9 and TRBJ2-2; possible D gene TRBD2, 6 bases. The CDR3 has 15 amino acids. Germline-derived CDR1 and CDR2 are SGDLS and YYNGEE. Trimming took 3 bases from V and 6 from J, leaving 15 bases between them. This CDR3 reads CASSEPGTGAGELFF. CDR3 in DNA: TGTGCCAGCAGCGAGCCCGGGACGGGGGCCGGGGAGCTGTTTTTT.

V gene TRBV5-1 combines with J gene TRBJ1-1, with D possibly being TRBD1 (5 bases). CDR1 is SGHRS and CDR2 is YFSETQ in the germline V gene. This CDR3 is built from 13 residues. V dropped 5 bases and J dropped 1 base, with 9 bases sitting between them. The CDR3 protein is CASSIQGNTEAFF. In nucleotides, the CDR3 is TGCGCCAGCAGTATCCAGGGGAACACTGAAGCTTTCTTT.

This chain connects TRBV25-1 to TRBJ1-1, with a tentative D call TRBD1 (5 bases). Germline values: CDR1 MGHDK, CDR2 SYGVNS. This CDR3 is built from 14 residues. Trimming shortened V by 4 bases and J by 4 bases, and 13 bases separated the two germline ends. The CDR3 nucleotides are TGTGCCAGCAGTGGCAGGGTGGGGGGCACTGAAGCTTTCTTT. Residues: CASSGRVGGTEAFF.

The V and J genes are TRBV5-6 and TRBJ2-1; D remains ambiguous. The germline CDR1 and CDR2 sequences are SGHDT and YYEEEE. The CDR3 extends over 16 amino acids. Trimming stripped 1 base from V and 0 bases from J, with 11 bases between. This chain's CDR3 is CASSLWSERSYNEQFF. CDR3 nucleotides: TGTGCCAGCAGCTTGTGGAGCGAACGCTCCTACAATGAGCAGTTCTTC.

The chain joins TRBV21-1 to TRBJ1-2; the D call of TRBD1 is as the table states it, not checked on the DNA. TRBV21-1 is a recognized pseudogene. CDR3 length: 17 residues. CDR3 residues: CASSQGGTGQFCYGYTF. The DNA of the CDR3 is TGTGCCAGCAGCCAAGGGGGGACAGGGCAATTTTGCTATGGCTACACCTTC.

The V call is TRBV5-1, the J call TRBJ1-2, with a possible D match to TRBD1 (5 bases). V gave up 0 bases and J gave up 3 bases, with 15 bases separating them. Germline CDR1 SGHRS, CDR2 YFSETQ. The CDR3 length is 16 residues. CDR3: CASSLDGFGGDYGYTF. The CDR3 DNA follows: TGCGCCAGCAGCTTGGACGGTTTCGGGGGAGACTATGGCTACACCTTC.

The chain joins TRBV5-1 to TRBJ1-4, with D possibly being TRBD1 (5 bases). The CDR3 is 16 amino acids. Germline V gene sequence: CDR1 SGHRS, CDR2 YFSETQ. Trimming stripped 5 bases from V and 6 bases from J, with 20 bases between. The CDR3 spells CASRGAAGGEYEKLFF. The CDR3 DNA follows: TGCGCCAGCAGAGGGGCCGCCGGGGGGGAGTATGAAAAACTGTTTTTT.

The chain uses TRBV5-1 and TRBJ2-2; 10 nucleotides align to TRBD2. V shed 4 bases, J shed 3 bases, and the junction held 9 bases outside the gene matches. Germline lookup yields CDR1 SGHRS and CDR2 YFSETQ. The CDR3 extends over 17 amino acids. The chain's CDR3 is CASSQLAGPTYTGELFF. The DNA of the CDR3 is TGCGCCAGCAGCCAACTAGCGGGGCCGACGTACACCGGGGAGCTGTTTTTT.

The J gene is TRBJ1-4, the V gene TRBV2, with 7 positions matching TRBD1. Germline V gives CDR1 SNHLY, CDR2 FYNNEI. V lost 0 bases to trimming and J lost 6 bases; unmatched junction nucleotides: 7. The CDR3 length is 16 residues. CDR3 sequence (DNA): TGTGCCAGCAGTGAAGCGCAGGCAGGGGGATATGAAAAACTGTTTTTT. This translates into CASSEAQAGGYEKLFF.

The J gene is TRBJ1-1, the V gene TRBV25-1; D is ambiguous. Germline V lookup: CDR1 MGHDK, CDR2 SYGVNS. CDR3 length: 14 residues. V was cut by 2 bases and J by 2 bases, with 9 bases left in between. CDR3 sequence reads: CASSEDAVNTEAFF. In DNA, the CDR3 is TGTGCCAGCAGTGAAGATGCGGTAAACACTGAAGCTTTCTTT. The whole variable domain, remainder taken from reference TRBV25-1 and TRBJ1-1, is EADIYQTPRYLVIGTGKKITLECSQTMGHDKMYWYQQDPGMELHLIHYSYGVNSTEKGDLSSESTVSRIRTEHFPLTLESARPSHTSQYLCASSEDAVNTEAFFGQGTRLTVV.

The chain combines TRBV4-2 with TRBJ2-1, with TRBD2 identical over 14 bases. From germline, CDR1 is LGHNA and CDR2 YNFKEQ. Trimming at V came to 3 bases and at J to 9 bases, leaving 7 bases not matched to a gene. The length of the CDR3 is 16 residues. CDR3 in DNA: TGTGCCAGCAGCCATTTGACTAGCGGGGGGGCCGCTGAGCAGTTCTTC. Translated, it gives CASSHLTSGGAAEQFF.

The chain joins TRBV4-2 to TRBJ2-1; D gene uncertain. V was pared by 0 bases and J by 4 bases, with 4 bases between. Germline-derived CDR1 and CDR2 are LGHNA and YNFKEQ. The CDR3 contains 13 residues. The CDR3 nucleotides are TGTGCCAGCAGCCAAGATCCGTACAATGAGCAGTTCTTC. This encodes CASSQDPYNEQFF.

The chain combines TRBV2 with TRBJ1-1, with D unresolved. V was cut by 8 bases and J by 2 bases, with 12 bases left in between. The germline CDR1 and CDR2 sequences are SNHLY and FYNNEI. The CDR3 is made up of 13 amino acids. CDR3 sequence reads: CASRPAGNTEAFF. Written as DNA, the CDR3 is TGTGCCAGCCGTCCGGCGGGCAACACTGAAGCTTTCTTT.

The CDR3 loop reads CASPYYRDRDHEQYF. CDR3 nucleotides: TGCGCCAGCCCTTACTACCGGGACAGGGACCACGAGCAGTACTTC. The chain employs TRBV5-1 and TRBJ2-7; 9 bases match TRBD1. With 7 bases clipped from V and 5 bases from J, the junction kept 13 bases outside the gene matches. Germline V lookup: CDR1 SGHRS, CDR2 YFSETQ. CDR3 length: 15 residues. Filled out from reference TRBV5-1 and TRBJ2-7, the complete variable domain reads KAGVTQTPRYLIKTRGQQVTLSCSPISGHRSVSWYQQTPGQGLQFLFEYFSETQRNKGNFPGRFSGRQFSNSRSEMNVSTLELGDSALYLCASPYYRDRDHEQYFGPGTRLTVT.

The count of this clone is one. The chain combines TRBV4-2 with TRBJ2-7; 7 bases map to TRBD1. Germline V gene sequence: CDR1 LGHNA, CDR2 YNFKEQ. J lost 3 bases, V lost 1 base, and 12 bases had no gene match. CDR3 length: 17 amino acids. CDR3 amino acids: CASSQGEAVGGSYEQYF. CDR3 coding DNA: TGTGCCAGCAGCCAAGGAGAGGCAGTAGGGGGCAGCTACGAGCAGTACTTC.

The chain combines TRBV5-8 with TRBJ2-3, with D possibly matching TRBD1 (6 bases). Trimming cost V 2 bases and J 0 bases, with 16 bases left between them. This CDR3 is 17 amino acids long. Per the germline V gene, CDR1 is SGHTS and CDR2 is YDEGEE. This CDR3 reads CASSFQIWTDSTDTQYF. CDR3 DNA sequence: TGTGCCAGCAGCTTTCAAATCTGGACAGACAGCACAGATACGCAGTATTTT.

This chain joins TRBV10-1 and TRBJ2-3; D gene uncertain. The CDR3 has 13 amino acids. The V gene's germline CDR1 is WNHNN and CDR2 SYGVQD (reference sequence). Trimming took off 6 bases at V and 6 bases at J, with 13 bases between the two ends. The CDR3 sequence: CASSLEIEDTQYF. As DNA, the CDR3 is TGCGCCAGCAGCCTCGAAATCGAGGATACGCAGTATTTT.

The chain uses TRBV9 and TRBJ2-7; perhaps TRBD2 as D (6 bases). Germline V gene sequence: CDR1 SGDLS, CDR2 YYNGEE. CDR3 length: 14 residues. V gave up 2 bases and J gave up 4 bases, with 13 bases separating them. The CDR3: CASSVSGGSYEQYF. CDR3 in DNA: TGTGCCAGCAGCGTGTCCGGGGGAAGTTACGAGCAGTACTTC.

V usage is TRBV10-2 and J usage is TRBJ1-1; TRBD1 matches at 8 bases. The germline gives CDR1 WSHSY, CDR2 SAAADI. Trimming cost V 2 bases and J 5 bases; bases outside gene matches: 10. This CDR3 contains 16 residues. In DNA, the CDR3 is TGCGCCAGCAGTGAGGGGAAGAGGACAGGGCGGACTGAAGCTTTCTTT. Residues: CASSEGKRTGRTEAFF.

This chain uses TRBV9 with TRBJ1-1; tentatively, D is TRBD1 (6 bases). Germline V gives CDR1 SGDLS, CDR2 YYNGEE. Trimming removed 0 bases at V and 3 bases at J, with 21 bases between. The CDR3 covers 18 residues. Here the CDR3 reads CASSVASNFRGGDTEAFF. For the CDR3, the DNA is TGTGCCAGCAGCGTAGCCTCAAACTTCAGAGGGGGGGACACTGAAGCTTTCTTT.

The rearrangement joins TRBV7-8 to TRBJ2-1, with D possibly being TRBD2 (6 bases). The CDR3 runs 15 residues. Germline V gene sequence: CDR1 SGHVS, CDR2 FQNEAQ. Trimming shortened V by 2 bases and J by 4 bases, and 12 bases separated the two germline ends. The CDR3 nucleotides are TGTGCCAGCAGCTTATCCGGGGGAGCTTACAATGAGCAGTTCTTC. Translated: CASSLSGGAYNEQFF.

This sequence joins TRBV4-1 and TRBJ1-6, with D possibly TRBD1 on 5 matching bases. Germline V CDR1 and CDR2: MGHRA, YSYEKL. V gave up 5 bases and J gave up 8 bases, with 16 bases separating them. The CDR3 has 15 residues. The CDR3 coding sequence is TGCGCCAGCAGCTTTGGACAAAATATAGATTCACCCCTCCACTTT. Encoded protein: CASSFGQNIDSPLHF.

The genes are TRBV7-3 and TRBJ2-5; TRBD1 matches at 7 bases. Germline V gene sequence: CDR1 SGHTA, CDR2 FQGTGA. The trim removed 4 bases at V and 1 base at J, leaving 6 bases unmatched. The length of the CDR3 is 15 residues. The CDR3 DNA follows: TGTGCCAGCAGCTCGACGGGGACAGTCCAAGAGACCCAGTACTTC. It translates to CASSSTGTVQETQYF.

V is TRBV11-2 and J is TRBJ2-2; maybe TRBD1 (6 bases). CDR3 size: 15 residues. The ends were cut back, 5 bases at V and 2 bases at J, with 12 bases in the middle. The germline CDR1 and CDR2 sequences are SGHAT and FQNNGV. In DNA form, the CDR3 reads TGTGCCAGCAGCACTTACAGGGTCAACACCGGGGAGCTGTTTTTT. Amino acid sequence: CASSTYRVNTGELFF.

The chain combines TRBV9 with TRBJ2-7; 12 bases are shared with TRBD2. The CDR3 runs 15 residues. With V trimmed by 2 bases and J by 7 bases, 7 bases remained unmatched. Germline V gene data show CDR1 as SGDLS and CDR2 as YYNGEE. The CDR3 DNA reads as TGTGCCAGCAGCGTGGGGACTAGCGGGCTCCCGGAGCAGTACTTC. It is translated as CASSVGTSGLPEQYF.

The chain links TRBV6-4 to TRBJ1-2, with D perhaps TRBD1 (5 bases). The V and J ends lost 2 bases and 6 bases respectively, with 16 bases between them. In germline, CDR1 is MRHNA, CDR2 SNTAGT. This CDR3 spans 15 amino acids. CDR3: CASSDTAQGVHGYTF. CDR3 in DNA: TGTGCCAGCAGTGACACAGCTCAGGGTGTACATGGCTACACCTTC.

This clone appeared a single time. The genes are TRBV7-9 and TRBJ1-1; D is perhaps TRBD1 (5 bases). The V gene's germline CDR1 is SEHNR and CDR2 FQNEAQ (reference sequence). Trimming shortened V by 6 bases and J by 6 bases, and 11 bases separated the two germline ends. The CDR3 is 12 amino acids. CDR3 loop: CASRIGGAEAFF. Here the CDR3 DNA reads TGTGCCAGCAGAATCGGAGGGGCTGAAGCTTTCTTT.